Here is one TCR beta chain with its context. Its antigen is as yet unknown. These data originate in a study of OX40 agonist ivuxolimab in advanced cancers. Whole-study context: Ivuxolimab is a fully human IgG2 antibody that activates OX40 (CD134).

V lost 4 bases, J lost 5 bases, and 22 bases lay in between. Germline V gene data show CDR1 as SGHNT and CDR2 as YYREEE (reference sequence). The CDR3 loop spans 16 amino acids. Study results and caveats: In CD8+ T cells, expanded clones were on average more numerous than in CD4+.

TCRdb's table, derived via immunoSEQ multiplex PCR, lists solely in-frame clones and lacks some. This table has approximately 60,000 clones, 85% appearing once. This receptor was taken from an adult with an advanced solid tumor such as melanoma, head and neck, liver or kidney cancer. The chain couples TRBV5-4 to TRBJ2-7, with D unresolved. This sample comprised CD4+ or CD8+ T cells sorted from blood, obtained in a trial of the OX40 agonist ivuxolimab. As DNA, the CDR3 is TGTGCCAGCAGCCCGAGCTTCGGCACGGTACCTAACGAGCAGTACTTC. This sequence encodes CASSPSFGTVPNEQYF.